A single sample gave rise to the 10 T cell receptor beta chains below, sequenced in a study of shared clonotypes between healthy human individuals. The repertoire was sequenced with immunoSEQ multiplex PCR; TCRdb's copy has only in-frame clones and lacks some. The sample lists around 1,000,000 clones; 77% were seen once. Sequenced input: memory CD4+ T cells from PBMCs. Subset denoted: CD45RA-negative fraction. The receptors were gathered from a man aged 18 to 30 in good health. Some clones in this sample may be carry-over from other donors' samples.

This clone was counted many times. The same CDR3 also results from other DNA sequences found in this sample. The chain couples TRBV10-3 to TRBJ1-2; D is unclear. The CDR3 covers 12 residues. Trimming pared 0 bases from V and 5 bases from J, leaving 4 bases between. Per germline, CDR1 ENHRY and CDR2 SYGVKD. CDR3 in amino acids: CAISESDYGYTF. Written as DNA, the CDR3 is TGTGCCATCAGTGAGTCGGATTATGGCTACACCTTC.

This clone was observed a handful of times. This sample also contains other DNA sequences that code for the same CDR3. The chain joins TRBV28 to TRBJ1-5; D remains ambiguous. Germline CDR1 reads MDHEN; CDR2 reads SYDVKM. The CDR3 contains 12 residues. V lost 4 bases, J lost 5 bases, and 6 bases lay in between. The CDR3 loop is CASSSGDQPQHF. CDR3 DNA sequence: TGTGCCAGCAGTTCCGGAGATCAGCCCCAGCATTTT.

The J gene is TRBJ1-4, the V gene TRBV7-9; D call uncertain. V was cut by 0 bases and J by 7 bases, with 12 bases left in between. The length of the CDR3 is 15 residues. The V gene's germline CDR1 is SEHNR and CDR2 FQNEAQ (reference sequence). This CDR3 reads CASSLATGAGEKLFF. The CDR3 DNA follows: TGTGCCAGCAGCTTAGCGACTGGAGCGGGTGAAAAACTGTTTTTT.

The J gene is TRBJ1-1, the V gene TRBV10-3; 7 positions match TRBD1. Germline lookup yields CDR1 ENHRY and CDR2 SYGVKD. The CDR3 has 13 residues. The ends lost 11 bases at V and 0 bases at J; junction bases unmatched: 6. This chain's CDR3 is CALKQGMNTEAFF. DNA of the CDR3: TGTGCCTTAAAACAGGGGATGAACACTGAAGCTTTCTTT.

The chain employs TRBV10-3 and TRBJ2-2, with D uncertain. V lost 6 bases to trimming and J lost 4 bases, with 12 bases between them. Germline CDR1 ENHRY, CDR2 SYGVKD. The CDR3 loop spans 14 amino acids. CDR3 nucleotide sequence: TGTGCCATCAGCGACCCGCGAATCACCGGGGAGCTGTTTTTT. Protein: CAISDPRITGELFF.

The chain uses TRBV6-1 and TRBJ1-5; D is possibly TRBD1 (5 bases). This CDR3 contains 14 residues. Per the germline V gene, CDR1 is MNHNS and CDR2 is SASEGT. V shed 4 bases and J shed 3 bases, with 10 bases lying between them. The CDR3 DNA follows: TGTGCCAGCAGTGCCGCAGGGAACAATCAGCCCCAGCATTTT. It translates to CASSAAGNNQPQHF.

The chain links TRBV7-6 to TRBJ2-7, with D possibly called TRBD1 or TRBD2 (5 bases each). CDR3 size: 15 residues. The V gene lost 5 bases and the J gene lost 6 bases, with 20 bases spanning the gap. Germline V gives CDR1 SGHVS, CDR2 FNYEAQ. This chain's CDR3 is CASSQWDGGPTEQYF. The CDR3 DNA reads TGTGCCAGCAGCCAATGGGACGGAGGACCTACCGAGCAGTACTTC. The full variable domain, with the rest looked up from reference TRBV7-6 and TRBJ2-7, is GAGVSQSPRYKVTKRGQDVALRCDPISGHVSLYWYRQALGQGPEFLTYFNYEAQQDKSGLPNDRFSAERPEGSISTLTIQRTEQRDSAMYRCASSQWDGGPTEQYFGPGTRLTVT.

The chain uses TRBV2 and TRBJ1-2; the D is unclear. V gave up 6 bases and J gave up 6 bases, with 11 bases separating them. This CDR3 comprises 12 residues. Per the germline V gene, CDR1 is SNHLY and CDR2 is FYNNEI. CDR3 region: CASSRSGNGYTF. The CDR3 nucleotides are TGTGCCAGCAGCCGATCCGGGAATGGCTACACCTTC.

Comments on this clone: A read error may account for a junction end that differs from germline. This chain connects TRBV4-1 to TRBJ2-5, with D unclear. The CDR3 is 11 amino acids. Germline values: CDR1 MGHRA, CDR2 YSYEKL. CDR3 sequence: CASSLQETQYF. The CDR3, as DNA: TGCGCCAGTAGCCTACAAGAGACCCAGTACTTC.

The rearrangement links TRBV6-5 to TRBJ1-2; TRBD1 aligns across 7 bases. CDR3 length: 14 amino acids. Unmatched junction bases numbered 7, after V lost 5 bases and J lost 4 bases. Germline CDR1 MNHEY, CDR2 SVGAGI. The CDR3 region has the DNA TGTGCCAGCAGTCCCCCCGGGACAGCCTATGGCTACACCTTC. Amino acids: CASSPPGTAYGYTF.